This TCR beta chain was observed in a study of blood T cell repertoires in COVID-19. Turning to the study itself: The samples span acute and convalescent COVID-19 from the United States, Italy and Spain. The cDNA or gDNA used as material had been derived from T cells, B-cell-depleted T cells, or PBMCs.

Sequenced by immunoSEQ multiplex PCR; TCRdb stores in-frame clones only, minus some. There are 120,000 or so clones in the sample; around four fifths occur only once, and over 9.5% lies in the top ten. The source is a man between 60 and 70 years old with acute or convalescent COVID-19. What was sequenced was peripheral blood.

The CDR3 sequence is CASSFRGVPETQYF. The CDR3 DNA reads TGTGCCAGCAGCTTCAGGGGAGTGCCAGAGACCCAGTACTTC. The chain carries TRBV7-2 and TRBJ2-5; weak D call: TRBD1 (6 bases). This CDR3 is 14 amino acids long. Germline V gene lookup returns CDR1 SGHTA and CDR2 FQGNSA. Deletions cut 3 bases from V and 4 bases from J, with 12 bases between.